The 28 T cell receptor beta chains presented below share a single source sample, sequenced in a study of blood T cell repertoires in COVID-19. The protocol was immunoSEQ multiplex PCR, while the TCRdb copy is restricted to in-frame clones and leaves out a portion. The sample lists about 320,000 clones, around 82% occurring once. Sequencing was performed on peripheral blood. The origin of the receptors is a woman between 50 and 59 years old with acute or convalescent COVID-19.

The chain combines TRBV3-1 (or the pseudogene TRBV3-2) with TRBJ2-1, with 11 bases lining up with TRBD1. V lost 4 bases, J lost 8 bases, and 10 bases stayed unmatched. The CDR3 length is 16 residues. Per the germline V gene, CDR1 is LGHDT and CDR2 is YNNKEL (reference sequence). CDR3: CASSLGTGGKTDEQFF. CDR3 in DNA: TGTGCCAGCAGCCTTGGGACAGGGGGGAAGACGGATGAGCAGTTCTTC.

As concerns this clone: Other nucleotide sequences from this sample produce the same CDR3. The chain links TRBV29-1 to TRBJ2-7, with TRBD1 identical over 7 bases. V trimming: 6 bases; J trimming: 0 bases; junction bases outside the gene matches: 5. CDR1 and CDR2 from the germline V gene are SQVTM and ANQGSEA. CDR3 length: 13 amino acids. The CDR3 here is CSVRQGSSYEQYF. For the CDR3, the DNA is TGCAGCGTCCGACAGGGTAGCTCCTACGAGCAGTACTTC.

This clone was recorded once. Other DNA sequences within the sample encode an identical CDR3. The chain has TRBV18 and TRBJ2-3; maybe TRBD2 (6 bases). Germline V CDR1 and CDR2: KGHSH, LQKENI. The CDR3 sequence is 14 residues long. Trimming stripped 2 bases from V and 4 bases from J, with 10 bases between. CDR3 protein: CASSPGTGADTQYF. DNA for the CDR3: TGTGCCAGCTCACCAGGAACGGGGGCAGATACGCAGTATTTT. The full variable domain, its missing parts supplied by reference TRBV18 and TRBJ2-3, is NAGVMQNPRHLVRRRGQEARLRCSPMKGHSHVYWYRQLPEEGLKFMVYLQKENIIDESGMPKERFSAEFPKEGPSILRIQQVVRGDSAAYFCASSPGTGADTQYFGPGTRLTVL.

The rearrangement joins TRBV19 to TRBJ2-3, with 7 bases matching TRBD1. This CDR3 contains 16 residues. V shed 4 bases and J 5 bases; nucleotides not matched to a gene: 12. Germline assignment: CDR1 LNHDA and CDR2 SQIVND (reference sequence). This CDR3 reads CASSTSGQYQQDTQYF. CDR3 nucleotides: TGTGCCAGTAGTACGTCGGGACAGTACCAACAAGATACGCAGTATTTT.

The V and J genes are TRBV6-2 or TRBV6-3 and TRBJ1-5, with 9 bases identical to TRBD1. Germline V gene sequence: CDR1 MNHEY, CDR2 SVGEGT. The ends lost 5 bases at V and 0 bases at J; junction bases unmatched: 8. This CDR3 is built from 17 residues. The DNA for the CDR3 is TGTGCCAGCAGTAACCGGGACAGGGTTAATAGCAATCAGCCCCAGCATTTT. Protein product: CASSNRDRVNSNQPQHF.

The chain links TRBV29-1 to TRBJ2-1; 7 bases agree with TRBD2. Germline V gene sequence: CDR1 SQVTM, CDR2 ANQGSEA. V lost 2 bases and J lost 8; bases outside the gene matches: 3. CDR3 length: 12 residues. CDR3 loop: CSVEKAGDEQFF. CDR3 nucleotide sequence: TGCAGCGTTGAAAAGGCGGGGGATGAGCAGTTCTTC.

This sequence joins TRBV29-1 and TRBJ1-1; 8 bases match TRBD1. Trimming removed 7 bases from V and 4 bases from J; junction bases left unmatched: 5. The length of the CDR3 is 12 residues. Looked up from germline, CDR1 is SQVTM and CDR2 is ANQGSEA. The CDR3 DNA is TGCAGCGGCGGAACAGGGGGCACTGAAGCTTTCTTT. Translation: CSGGTGGTEAFF. Full variable domain (rest looked up from reference TRBV29-1 and TRBJ1-1): SAVISQKPSRDICQRGTSLTIQCQVDSQVTMMFWYRQQPGQSLTLIATANQGSEATYESGFVIDKFPISRPNLTFSTLTVSNMSPEDSSIYLCSGGTGGTEAFFGQGTRLTVV.

The chain recombines TRBV2 with TRBJ1-2, with D tentatively TRBD1 (6 bases). Trimming shortened V by 4 bases and J by 2 bases, and 8 bases separated the two germline ends. The CDR3 runs to 13 residues. Looked up from germline, CDR1 is SNHLY and CDR2 is FYNNEI. The CDR3 DNA is TGTGCCAGCAGTGCGCAGGGGAACTATGGCTACACCTTC. Its protein product is CASSAQGNYGYTF.

The chain recombines TRBV5-6 with TRBJ2-1; 8 nucleotides align to TRBD2. V lost 4 bases to trimming and J lost 2 bases; unmatched junction nucleotides: 5. CDR3 size: 15 residues. Germline values: CDR1 SGHDT, CDR2 YYEEEE. DNA for the CDR3: TGTGCCAGCAGCATGTTTAGCGGGGCCTACAATGAGCAGTTCTTC. It translates to CASSMFSGAYNEQFF.

The J gene is TRBJ1-2, the V gene TRBV4-3; D is ambiguous. V was pared by 0 bases and J by 1 base, with 3 bases between. CDR1 LGHNA and CDR2 YSLEER come from the germline V gene. This CDR3 is built from 13 residues. DNA for the CDR3: TGCGCCAGCAGCCAAGACATTAACTATGGCTACACCTTC. Encoded protein: CASSQDINYGYTF.

Only one count was recorded for this clone. The chain links TRBV30 to TRBJ1-3; D may be TRBD1 (5 bases). V was trimmed by 0 bases and J by 4 bases, leaving 16 bases between them. The CDR3 extends over 16 amino acids. Germline V gives CDR1 GTSNPN, CDR2 SVGIG (reference sequence). The DNA for the CDR3 is TGTGCCTGGAGTGTCACCAGGGTTTCGTGGGGAAACACCATATATTTT. It specifies CAWSVTRVSWGNTIYF.

The V call is TRBV4-1, the J call TRBJ1-1; 10 bases fit TRBD1. This CDR3 region has 16 residues. The germline V gene encodes CDR1 MGHRA and CDR2 YSYEKL. With 1 base clipped from V and 4 bases from J, the junction kept 6 bases outside the gene matches. The CDR3 nucleotides are TGCGCCAGCAGCCAAGGGGGGACAGGGGTTCCCACTGAAGCTTTCTTT. Its protein product is CASSQGGTGVPTEAFF.

The gene calls are TRBV2 and TRBJ2-3, with 7 bases fitting TRBD1. V lost 8 bases, J lost 6 bases, and 8 bases stayed unmatched. The CDR3 is 13 amino acids. In germline, CDR1 is SNHLY, CDR2 FYNNEI. The CDR3 here is CASLTGPGDTQYF. CDR3 DNA sequence: TGTGCCAGCTTGACAGGGCCCGGCGATACGCAGTATTTT. The variable domain in full, completed from reference TRBV2 and TRBJ2-3, reads EPEVTQTPSHQVTQMGQEVILRCVPISNHLYFYWYRQILGQKVEFLVSFYNNEISEKSEIFDDQFSVERPDGSNFTLKIRSTKLEDSAMYFCASLTGPGDTQYFGPGTRLTVL.

The chain combines TRBV6-1 with TRBJ1-1; D is ambiguous. V dropped 2 bases and J dropped 1 base, with 8 bases sitting between them. This CDR3 has 14 residues. Germline V gene lookup returns CDR1 MNHNS and CDR2 SASEGT. The CDR3 DNA sequence: TGTGCCAGCAGTGAACCCGGGAAGAACACTGAAGCTTTCTTT. Protein sequence: CASSEPGKNTEAFF.

The chain joins TRBV24-1 to TRBJ1-1; a weak D match, TRBD1 (6 bases). CDR3 length: 13 residues. Between the trimmed V and J ends, which lost 5 bases and 8 bases, there was a span of 14 bases. CDR1 and CDR2 from the germline V gene are KGHDR and SFDVKD. The CDR3 DNA sequence: TGTGCCACCAGTGCCGCCGGGACAACCGAAGCTTTCTTT. It translates to CATSAAGTTEAFF.

This chain links TRBV7-3 with TRBJ2-1; 12 nucleotides agree with TRBD1. The CDR3 sequence is 15 residues long. Germline CDR1 reads SGHTA; CDR2 reads FQGTGA. J gave up 9 bases and V 6 bases, and 9 bases lay outside the gene matches. CDR3 sequence reads: CASRAGTGGLGEQFF. The CDR3 bases are TGTGCCAGCAGGGCCGGGACAGGGGGCTTGGGTGAGCAGTTCTTC.

This chain joins TRBV10-1 and TRBJ2-3, with 9 bases that match TRBD1. The trim removed 6 bases at V and 1 base at J, leaving 5 bases unmatched. The CDR3 is made up of 15 amino acids. The germline V gene has CDR1 WNHNN and CDR2 SYGVQD (reference sequence). The chain's CDR3 is CASSIGDRGTDTQYF. CDR3 bases: TGCGCCAGCAGCATCGGGGACAGGGGCACAGATACGCAGTATTTT.

The chain joins TRBV28 to TRBJ1-6; 9 bases match TRBD1. CDR3 size: 15 residues. The junction had 9 bases not matched to a gene; V was cut back by 5 bases and J by 10 bases. The germline V gene encodes CDR1 MDHEN and CDR2 SYDVKM. CDR3 protein: CASSPTQGARSPLHF. The CDR3 nucleotides read TGTGCCAGCAGTCCCACACAGGGGGCCCGGTCACCCCTCCACTTT.

The CDR3 sequence: CASSLSPDILGEKLFF. In DNA, the CDR3 is TGTGCCAGCAGCTTATCGCCCGACATACTTGGGGAAAAACTGTTTTTT. This chain links TRBV5-4 with TRBJ1-4; D remains unclear. V lost 2 bases and J lost 8, with 19 bases in between. The CDR3 consists of 16 residues. In germline, CDR1 is SGHNT, CDR2 YYREEE (reference sequence).

The chain recombines TRBV7-2 with TRBJ2-4, with D possibly TRBD2 on 5 matching bases. The CDR3 covers 11 residues. V lost 5 bases to trimming and J lost 8 bases, with 7 bases between them. CDR1 SGHTA and CDR2 FQGNSA come from the germline V gene. This CDR3 reads CASSRGYIQYF. The CDR3 DNA reads TGTGCCAGCAGCCGCGGGTACATTCAGTACTTC.

The chain carries TRBV19 and TRBJ2-3, with no clear D. CDR3 length: 13 amino acids. Germline-derived CDR1 and CDR2 are LNHDA and SQIVND (reference sequence). V shed 6 bases and J shed 1 base, with 8 bases lying between them. The CDR3 reads CASRNAGTDTQYF. The CDR3 nucleotides are TGTGCCAGTAGGAACGCAGGCACAGATACGCAGTATTTT.

The chain recombines TRBV5-1 with TRBJ1-1; tentatively, D is TRBD1 (6 bases). Trimming shortened V by 4 bases and J by 2 bases, and 9 bases separated the two germline ends. The CDR3 is 13 amino acids. CDR1 and CDR2 (germline): SGHRS, YFSETQ. Here the CDR3 reads CASSADSNTEAFF. CDR3 nucleotides: TGCGCCAGCAGCGCGGACAGCAACACTGAAGCTTTCTTT. Combining the CDR3 with reference TRBV5-1 and TRBJ1-1 gives the whole variable domain KAGVTQTPRYLIKTRGQQVTLSCSPISGHRSVSWYQQTPGQGLQFLFEYFSETQRNKGNFPGRFSGRQFSNSRSEMNVSTLELGDSALYLCASSADSNTEAFFGQGTRLTVV.

The rearrangement uses TRBV6-1 and TRBJ2-5, with D tentatively TRBD2 (6 bases). Trimming removed 3 bases at V and 3 bases at J, with 8 bases between. The CDR3 spans 13 residues. Germline values: CDR1 MNHNS, CDR2 SASEGT. CDR3 protein: CASSDPGEETQYF. The DNA of the CDR3 is TGTGCCAGCAGTGATCCGGGGGAAGAGACCCAGTACTTC.

The chain links TRBV19 to TRBJ2-3; TRBD2 aligns across 11 bases. Germline lookup yields CDR1 LNHDA and CDR2 SQIVND (reference sequence). The CDR3 has 15 residues. V lost 6 bases and J lost 1; bases outside the gene matches: 3. This chain's CDR3 is CASSSGLAGTDTQYF. CDR3 DNA: TGTGCCAGTAGCTCGGGACTAGCGGGCACAGATACGCAGTATTTT. The entire variable domain, with the rest obtained from reference TRBV19 and TRBJ2-3, is as follows: DGGITQSPKYLFRKEGQNVTLSCEQNLNHDAMYWYRQDPGQGLRLIYYSQIVNDFQKGDIAEGYSVSREKKESFPLTVTSAQKNPTAFYLCASSSGLAGTDTQYFGPGTRLTVL.

CDR3 sequence (DNA): TGTGCCAGCAGCAGATCCGGGACAGGGGGCTACAATGAGCAGTTCTTC. The encoded protein is CASSRSGTGGYNEQFF. The genes are TRBV9 and TRBJ2-1; 11 bases line up with TRBD1. The CDR3 covers 16 residues. V lost 4 bases, J lost 3 bases, and 6 bases stayed unmatched. CDR1 is SGDLS and CDR2 is YYNGEE in the germline V gene. The whole variable domain, filled in from reference TRBV9 and TRBJ2-1, reads DSGVTQTPKHLITATGQRVTLRCSPRSGDLSVYWYQQSLDQGLQFLIQYYNGEERAKGNILERFSAQQFPDLHSELNLSSLELGDSALYFCASSRSGTGGYNEQFFGPGTRLTVL.

This clone was observed many times. J is TRBJ1-1 and V is TRBV5-4; D perhaps matches TRBD1 (6 bases). There are 15 residues in the CDR3. Germline CDR1 reads SGHNT; CDR2 reads YYREEE (reference sequence). V was cut by 0 bases and J by 0 bases, with 9 bases left in between. The CDR3 is CASSLGGGLNTEAFF. The CDR3 bases are TGTGCCAGCAGCTTGGGTGGGGGCTTGAACACTGAAGCTTTCTTT.

This chain's CDR3 is CASSERGGHNSPLHF. The CDR3 nucleotides are TGTGCCAGCAGTGAAAGGGGGGGGCATAATTCACCCCTCCACTTT. This chain uses TRBV2 with TRBJ1-6; tentative D call: TRBD1 (6 bases). The CDR3 runs to 15 residues. Trimming stripped 2 bases from V and 5 bases from J, with 10 bases between. Germline CDR1 and CDR2: SNHLY and FYNNEI.

This sequence joins TRBV20-1 and TRBJ2-1; 13 nucleotides align to TRBD2. This CDR3 comprises 18 residues. Germline values: CDR1 DFQATT, CDR2 SNEGSKA (reference sequence). The V segment lost 3 bases and the J segment 7 bases; nucleotides outside the gene matches: 15. The CDR3 nucleotides are TGCAGTGCTAGTCCCTGGACTAGCGGGAGCCTCATTGAAAATGAGCAGTTCTTC. This gives the protein CSASPWTSGSLIENEQFF.